The rows below give T cell receptor beta chains drawn from one sample of a study of blood T cells in healthy people across ages. TCRdb re-called the 5' RACE reads with MiXCR, one entry per CDR3 protein. Of 600,000 to 900,000 distinct CDR3 sequences listed, 20% to 30% are singletons. This same sample was also taken into another study, of T cells of mothers and their children.

Material: blood. The source is a boy between 10 and 17 years old in good health. Each CDR3 is given with its conserved first and last residue. D genes are given only for firm matches. A row's size may be missing; if present it is once, few, many or a size class.

size,J,D,V,CDR3,DNA
.,TRBJ2-2,.,TRBV10-3,CAISVLRTGELFF,TGTGCCATCAGTGTGTTACGCACCGGGGAGCTGTTTTTT
.,TRBJ2-7,TRBD1,TRBV28,CASTTQTGDHEQYF,TGTGCCAGCACGACCCAGACAGGGGACCACGAGCAGTACTTC
few,TRBJ2-7,.,TRBV29-1,CSVHTEVYEQYF,TGCAGCGTACACACCGAGGTATACGAGCAGTACTTC
.,TRBJ1-1,.,TRBV5-1,CASSMVDRNTEAFF,TGCGCCAGCAGCATGGTCGACAGGAACACTGAAGCTTTCTTT
.,TRBJ1-2,.,TRBV7-9,CASSPKTGNYGYTF,TGTGCCAGCAGCCCAAAAACAGGGAACTATGGCTACACCTTC
.,TRBJ2-1,.,TRBV6-5,CASSYDSPGGPYNEQFF,TGTGCCAGCAGTTACGACAGCCCCGGGGGGCCCTACAATGAGCAGTTCTTC
few,TRBJ1-5,TRBD1,TRBV30,CAWSRTGSNQPQHF,TGTGCCTGGAGTCGGACAGGGAGCAATCAGCCCCAGCATTTT
few,TRBJ1-6,.,TRBV6-1,CASSESPSSPLHF,TGTGCCAGCAGTGAATCCCCCTCCTCACCCCTCCACTTT
.,TRBJ2-6,.,TRBV13,CASSSLAASGANVLTF,TGTGCCAGCAGCTCCTTAGCTGCGTCTGGGGCCAACGTCCTGACTTTC
few,TRBJ2-1,TRBD2,TRBV3-1,CASSHSATSGYNEQFF,TGTGCCAGCAGTCATTCAGCGACTAGCGGTTACAATGAGCAGTTCTTC
.,TRBJ2-1,.,TRBV2,CASSVLGPEQFF,TGTGCCAGCAGTGTGCTGGGCCCCGAGCAGTTCTTC
.,TRBJ1-1,.,TRBV20-1,CSATDTRQSEAFF,TGCAGTGCTACAGACACCAGGCAATCTGAAGCTTTCTTT
many,TRBJ2-7,TRBD1,TRBV7-7,CASSLGLGQGNEQYF,TGTGCCAGCAGCTTAGGGTTGGGACAGGGCAACGAGCAGTACTTC
few,TRBJ2-1,.,TRBV25-1,CASSEYGDVDNEQFF,TGTGCCAGCAGTGAATACGGGGACGTAGACAATGAGCAGTTCTTC
.,TRBJ2-7,.,TRBV7-9,CASSPPVGYSYEQYF,TGTGCCAGCAGCCCCCCCGTGGGCTACTCCTACGAGCAGTACTTC
.,TRBJ2-1,TRBD2,TRBV7-3,CASSPRTRGGLNEQFF,TGTGCCAGCAGCCCGAGGACGCGGGGGGGCCTCAATGAGCAGTTCTTC
.,TRBJ2-7,.,TRBV5-6,CASSLVGLSAYEQYF,TGTGCCAGCAGCTTGGTGGGGTTATCCGCCTACGAGCAGTACTTC
.,TRBJ2-2,.,TRBV11-3,CASSLPGGSANTGELFF,TGTGCCAGCAGCCTCCCCGGCGGCAGCGCGAACACCGGGGAGCTGTTTTTT
few,TRBJ1-4,.,TRBV18,CASSPQDTATNEKLFF,TGTGCCAGCTCGCCTCAGGACACTGCAACTAATGAAAAACTGTTTTTT
once,TRBJ1-1,TRBD1,TRBV7-9,CAGTGTGGGAFF,TGTGCCGGGACAGGGACAGGGGGGGGAGCTTTCTTT
.,TRBJ1-5,TRBD1,TRBV25-1,CASSEGTGGSPQHF,TGTGCCAGCAGTGAAGGGACAGGGGGGTCGCCCCAGCATTTT
.,TRBJ2-1,.,TRBV5-1,CASSFPTGSSYNEQFF,TGCGCCAGCAGCTTTCCCACGGGGAGCTCCTACAATGAGCAGTTCTTC
few,TRBJ2-1,.,TRBV7-9,CASSPRARGGYNEQFF,TGTGCCAGCAGCCCCCGGGCGCGAGGAGGTTACAATGAGCAGTTCTTC
.,TRBJ2-7,TRBD1,TRBV7-9,CASSLPRDRDHEQYF,TGTGCCAGCAGCCTACCGAGGGACAGGGACCACGAGCAGTACTTC
few,TRBJ1-4,.,TRBV5-1,CASSLEGAANEKLFF,TGCGCCAGCAGCTTGGAAGGGGCGGCTAATGAAAAACTGTTTTTT
few,TRBJ2-1,TRBD1,TRBV7-4,CASSLEGSPDRGENNEQFF,TGTGCCAGCAGCTTAGAAGGCAGTCCGGACAGGGGTGAGAACAATGAGCAGTTCTTC
.,TRBJ2-4,.,TRBV12-3/TRBV12-4,CVSSLRSNIQYF,TGTGTCAGCAGTTTAAGGTCAAACATTCAGTACTTC
.,TRBJ2-2,.,TRBV20-1,CSARLHGRTNTGELFF,TGCAGTGCTAGACTACACGGACGGACAAACACCGGGGAGCTGTTTTTT
few,TRBJ2-2,TRBD2,TRBV10-3,CAISETSGATGELFF,TGTGCCATCAGTGAAACTAGCGGGGCCACCGGGGAGCTGTTTTTT
.,TRBJ2-5,TRBD1,TRBV7-9,CASSLAPPLGQAGDQYF,TGTGCCAGCAGCTTAGCGCCTCCACTCGGACAGGCGGGCGACCAGTACTTC
few,TRBJ1-2,.,TRBV20-1,CSAGQSYGYTF,TGCAGTGCTGGTCAATCCTATGGCTACACCTTC
.,TRBJ2-7,.,TRBV11-2,CASSLVREDQQYF,TGTGCCAGCAGCTTAGTCAGGGAGGATCAGCAGTACTTC
.,TRBJ2-2,.,TRBV14,CASSQIGQRTGELFF,TGTGCCAGCAGCCAAATAGGCCAGCGGACCGGGGAGCTGTTTTTT
.,TRBJ2-5,.,TRBV6-6,CASTYGGQETQYF,TGTGCCAGCACCTACGGGGGACAAGAGACCCAGTACTTC
few,TRBJ2-5,.,TRBV20-1,CSARDEFGETQYF,TGCAGTGCTAGAGATGAGTTTGGGGAGACCCAGTACTTC
few,TRBJ2-5,.,TRBV6-2/TRBV6-3,CASSYSWQTQYF,TGTGCCAGCAGTTACTCTTGGCAGACCCAGTACTTC
.,TRBJ1-6,.,TRBV12-3/TRBV12-4,CASSPTGGGWSPLHF,TGTGCCAGTTCCCCAACCGGAGGAGGCTGGTCACCCCTCCACTTT
few,TRBJ2-4,.,TRBV28,CASSLSGQGKIIQYF,TGTGCCAGCAGTTTATCCGGCCAGGGTAAAATCATTCAGTACTTC
few,TRBJ2-5,.,TRBV20-1,CSAIAQETQYF,TGCAGTGCTATAGCCCAAGAGACCCAGTACTTC
.,TRBJ2-6,.,TRBV12-3/TRBV12-4,CASSLRRRGSGANVLTF,TGTGCCAGCAGTCTCCGGAGACGGGGCTCTGGGGCCAACGTCCTGACTTTC